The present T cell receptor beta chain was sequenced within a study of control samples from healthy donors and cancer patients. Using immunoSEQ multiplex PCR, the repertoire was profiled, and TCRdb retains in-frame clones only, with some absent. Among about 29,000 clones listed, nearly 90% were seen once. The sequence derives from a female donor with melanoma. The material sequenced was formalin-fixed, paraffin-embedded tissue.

The CDR3 spells CASSSQHHGYTF. DNA of the CDR3: TGTGCCAGCAGTTCACAGCACCATGGCTACACCTTC. The chain is built from TRBV12-3 or TRBV12-4 and TRBJ1-2, with D unclear. CDR3 length: 12 residues. V was clipped by 4 bases and J by 6 bases, with 9 bases between them.